This T cell receptor beta chain was found in a study of blood T cell repertoires in COVID-19. This clone was detected a few times. Germline CDR1 reads LGHNT; CDR2 reads FRNRAP. The J segment lost 9 bases and the V segment lost 5 bases, leaving 8 bases of the junction unmatched. The length of the CDR3 is 14 residues. Clones were sequenced by immunoSEQ multiplex PCR, and TCRdb holds only the in-frame ones, with some missing. The data show roughly 230,000 clones, around 89% seen once. The specimen was peripheral blood. The receptor was isolated from a woman in her sixties or seventies with COVID-19, enrolled during active disease. The rearrangement uses TRBV12-5 and TRBJ2-1; TRBD1 aligns across 9 bases. The CDR3 bases are TGTGCTAGTGGTGAGGGACAGGGAACGAGTGAGCAGTTCTTC. Amino acids: CASGEGQGTSEQFF.